These T cell receptor beta chains were read from a single sample in a study of T cell responses to AZD1222 COVID-19 vaccine. Generated by immunoSEQ multiplex PCR, the TCRdb table keeps only in-frame clones and is missing some. This sample has roughly 30,000 clones, with 75% to 80% found just once. The sample consisted of peripheral blood, taken 28 days after the second AZD1222 dose. The receptors derive from an adult who received the AZD1222 COVID-19 vaccine. CDR3s include the opening cysteine and the closing phenylalanine or tryptophan. The D gene is left open where the match is weak. Clone size, where shown, is once, few, many, or a class for clones that have expanded.

TRBJ2-1 | TRBD1 | NA | TRBV19 | CASRGGRGSVATRNEQFF | TGTGCCAGTCGAGGGGGCAGGGGAAGTGTGGCGACGAGGAATGAGCAGTTCTTC
TRBJ2-1 | NA | NA | TRBV27 | CASSDPRGGQFF | TGTGCCAGCAGCGACCCACGAGGAGGGCAGTTCTTC
TRBJ2-1 | NA | NA | TRBV11-2 | CASSIVSGFSNEQFF | TGTGCCAGCAGCATTGTTTCAGGGTTTAGCAATGAGCAGTTCTTC
TRBJ1-2 | TRBD1 | NA | TRBV7-3 | CASSANRGEDYGYTF | TGTGCCAGCAGCGCGAACAGGGGGGAGGACTATGGCTACACCTTC
TRBJ1-1 | TRBD1 | NA | TRBV7-8 | CASSLSPGQGNTEAFF | TGTGCCAGCAGCCTCTCACCGGGACAGGGGAACACTGAAGCTTTCTTT
TRBJ2-1 | NA | NA | TRBV4-2 | CASSQERNEQFF | TGTGCCAGCAGCCAAGAGAGGAATGAGCAGTTCTTC
TRBJ2-2 | NA | NA | TRBV6-5 | CASSLPRGSGELFF | TGTGCCAGCAGCCTCCCCCGGGGAAGCGGGGAGCTGTTTTTT
TRBJ1-1 | NA | NA | TRBV27 | CASSLLAGARTEAFF | TGTGCCAGCAGTTTGCTTGCAGGGGCGCGGACTGAAGCTTTCTTT
TRBJ1-5 | TRBD1 | NA | TRBV5-6 | CASSIRGYNQPQHF | TGTGCCAGCAGCATCAGGGGGTACAATCAGCCCCAGCATTTT
TRBJ1-2 | NA | NA | TRBV21-1 | CASSKGRRNYGYTF | TGTGCCAGCAGCAAAGGGCGGAGGAACTATGGCTACACCTTC
TRBJ1-4 | NA | NA | TRBV6-5 | CASSSRTVSGKLFF | TGTGCCAGCAGTTCCAGGACGGTTTCCGGAAAACTGTTTTTT
TRBJ2-5 | NA | NA | TRBV2 | CASSVYEYQETQYF | TGTGCCAGCAGCGTTTACGAATACCAAGAGACCCAGTACTTC
TRBJ2-2 | NA | NA | TRBV24-1 | CATNRENTGELFF | TGTGCCACCAACAGGGAGAACACCGGGGAGCTGTTTTTT
TRBJ2-2 | NA | medium-sized | TRBV19 | CASREGGSTGELFF | TGTGCCAGTAGGGAGGGAGGTAGCACCGGGGAGCTGTTTTTT
TRBJ2-1 | TRBD2 | NA | TRBV6-5 | CASSSARAGGSNEQFF | TGTGCCAGCAGTTCCGCCCGAGCGGGAGGATCTAATGAGCAGTTCTTC
TRBJ1-5 | NA | NA | TRBV6-4 | CASSDQGGQPQHF | TGTGCCAGCAGTGACCAGGGCGGACAGCCCCAGCATTTT
TRBJ1-4 | TRBD1 | NA | TRBV18 | CASSPRTGATNEKLFF | TGTGCCAGCTCACCCAGGACAGGAGCAACTAATGAAAAACTGTTTTTT
TRBJ1-5 | NA | NA | TRBV3-1/TRBV3-2 | CASSRPGQPQHF | TGTGCCAGCAGCCGTCCGGGGCAGCCCCAGCATTTT
TRBJ2-3 | TRBD2 | NA | TRBV24-1 | CATSDSLSGGSTDTQYF | TGTGCCACCAGTGATTCCTTGTCGGGAGGTTCCACAGATACGCAGTATTTT
TRBJ1-6 | NA | once | TRBV6-1 | CASSEVGGRGSPLHF | TGTGCCAGCAGTGAAGTTGGGGGGAGAGGTTCACCCCTCCACTTT
TRBJ1-1 | NA | NA | TRBV5-1 | CASSPQVNTEAFF | TGCGCCAGCAGCCCCCAGGTGAACACTGAAGCTTTCTTT
TRBJ2-5 | TRBD1 | NA | TRBV2 | CASSWTSGGGETQYF | TGTGCCAGCAGCTGGACATCAGGGGGCGGAGAGACCCAGTACTTC
TRBJ1-3 | NA | NA | TRBV7-2 | CASSQWGNTIYF | TGTGCCAGCAGCCAATGGGGAAACACCATATATTTT
TRBJ2-4 | TRBD1 | NA | TRBV11-3 | CASSSGQGPKNIQYF | TGTGCCAGCAGCTCGGGACAGGGACCCAAAAACATTCAGTACTTC
TRBJ1-1 | TRBD1 | NA | TRBV19 | CASTPWATGPEAFF | TGTGCCAGTACCCCATGGGCGACAGGGCCTGAAGCTTTCTTT
TRBJ1-4 | NA | NA | TRBV19 | CASSTDGREGEKLFF | TGTGCCAGTAGTACAGACGGACGGGAGGGTGAAAAACTGTTTTTT
TRBJ1-2 | NA | NA | TRBV28 | CASRTDGVMTNYGYTF | TGTGCCAGCCGGACCGACGGGGTAATGACTAACTATGGCTACACCTTC
TRBJ2-3 | NA | NA | TRBV7-2 | CASSLDISRDTQYF | TGTGCCAGCAGCTTAGATATTAGCCGAGATACGCAGTATTTT
TRBJ2-1 | TRBD1 | NA | TRBV4-2 | CASSQERTGGYEQFF | TGTGCCAGCAGCCAAGAAAGGACAGGGGGCTATGAGCAGTTCTTC
TRBJ1-1 | NA | few | TRBV19 | CASSIAGTDEAFF | TGTGCCAGTAGTATAGCTGGGACGGATGAAGCTTTCTTT
TRBJ1-1 | TRBD1 | few | TRBV5-1 | CASSFWTGGGMNTEAFF | TGCGCCAGCAGTTTTTGGACAGGGGGCGGCATGAACACTGAAGCTTTCTTT
TRBJ2-5 | NA | NA | TRBV5-1 | CASRVRDTAETQYF | TGCGCCAGCAGGGTCCGGGACACTGCGGAGACCCAGTACTTC
TRBJ2-6 | NA | NA | TRBV6-6 | CASNYRVSGANVLTF | TGTGCCAGCAACTACAGGGTCTCTGGGGCCAACGTCCTGACTTTC
TRBJ2-1 | TRBD2 | NA | TRBV19 | CASSIDGTSGYNEQFF | TGTGCCAGTAGTATAGACGGGACTAGCGGCTACAATGAGCAGTTCTTC
TRBJ1-1 | NA | NA | TRBV29-1 | CSATVTLNTEAFF | TGCAGCGCGACCGTGACTCTGAACACTGAAGCTTTCTTT
TRBJ1-5 | NA | NA | TRBV12-3/TRBV12-4 | CASSFTGTQPQHF | TGTGCCAGCAGTTTTACAGGGACTCAGCCCCAGCATTTT
TRBJ2-2 | NA | NA | TRBV19 | CASSINRNTGELFF | TGTGCCAGTAGTATAAACAGGAACACCGGGGAGCTGTTTTTT
TRBJ2-5 | TRBD2 | NA | TRBV7-8 | CASSRGGAGEETQYF | TGTGCCAGCAGCCGAGGGGGAGCGGGGGAAGAGACCCAGTACTTC
TRBJ2-3 | NA | few | TRBV10-3 | CAISEFSTDTQYF | TGTGCCATCAGTGAATTCAGCACAGATACGCAGTATTTT